The 20 T cell receptor beta chains below all came from one sample that was sequenced in a study of T cells in Graves' hyperthyroidism and ophthalmopathy. Amplification of TCR beta CDR3 regions was performed using RNA transcripts as template. With the HTBI primer set, the TCR CDR3 went through a first round of RT-PCR. TCRdb itself ran the multiplex PCR reads through MiXCR, one entry per CDR3 protein. The sample carries just over 550,000 distinct CDR3 sequences, about half recorded once. The specimen sequenced was peripheral blood or thyroid tissue (not recorded which). These receptors all come from a woman younger than 35 with Graves' hyperthyroidism.

This sequence joins TRBV7-9 and TRBJ1-5; the D gene is possibly TRBD1 (5 bases). V was clipped by 5 bases and J by 7 bases, with 24 bases between them. The CDR3 is 17 residues long. The V gene's germline CDR1 is SEHNR and CDR2 FQNEAQ (reference sequence). The CDR3 DNA reads TGTGCCAGCAGCGCGGGGCCAGGACTCTTCTCCGACCAGCCCCAGCATTTT. Translated: CASSAGPGLFSDQPQHF.

In this sample, this clonotype turned up many times. The chain carries TRBV19 and TRBJ1-2, with 9 positions matching TRBD1. The CDR3 is 12 amino acids. The junction had 3 bases not matched to a gene; V was cut back by 6 bases and J by 7 bases. Per the germline V gene, CDR1 is LNHDA and CDR2 is SQIVND (reference sequence). CDR3 protein: CASRGQGIGYTF. The DNA of the CDR3 is TGTGCCAGTAGGGGACAGGGAATTGGCTACACCTTC.

J is TRBJ1-2 and V is TRBV24-1; the D is unclear. Per the germline V gene, CDR1 is KGHDR and CDR2 is SFDVKD. CDR3 length: 18 amino acids. Trimming stripped 5 bases from V and 6 bases from J, with 27 bases between. DNA for the CDR3: TGTGCCACCAGTGCCGGAGGAAGGCGGCAAGATGCTGTAAATGGCTACACCTTC. Encoded protein: CATSAGGRRQDAVNGYTF.

The table lists this clonotype with a few counts. This rearrangement joins TRBV20-1 to TRBJ1-1; unclear D gene. Germline-derived CDR1 and CDR2 are DFQATT and SNEGSKA (reference sequence). The CDR3 sequence is 14 residues long. V gave up 2 bases and J gave up 2 bases, with 12 bases separating them. CDR3 amino acids: CSARSVAINTEAFF. The DNA of the CDR3 is TGCAGTGCTAGAAGTGTCGCGATTAACACTGAAGCTTTCTTT.

This clonotype was observed at least ten times. The V gene is TRBV7-9, the J gene TRBJ1-5; D is uncertain. The V gene lost 5 bases and the J gene lost 5 bases, with 10 bases spanning the gap. The CDR3 has 13 residues. The germline gives CDR1 SEHNR, CDR2 FQNEAQ (reference sequence). CDR3 residues: CASSNNEHQPQHF. CDR3 coding DNA: TGTGCCAGCAGCAACAATGAGCATCAGCCCCAGCATTTT.

The gene calls are TRBV7-6 and TRBJ2-7, with 7 bases that match TRBD1. The CDR3 is made up of 15 amino acids. V lost 9 bases, J lost 3 bases, and 14 bases stayed unmatched. Germline values: CDR1 SGHVS, CDR2 FNYEAQ. The CDR3 spells CASNPVTGTNYEQYF. CDR3 nucleotide sequence: TGTGCCAGTAACCCGGTGACAGGGACCAACTACGAGCAGTACTTC.

V gene TRBV6-6 combines with J gene TRBJ1-1; the D is unclear. Germline CDR1 and CDR2: MNHNY and SVGAGI (reference sequence). The CDR3 is made up of 14 amino acids. The germline V and J ends were trimmed by 2 bases and 8 bases, with 15 bases remaining between them. The DNA of the CDR3 is TGTGCCAGCAGTTACACCCGGGAGATTGGGGAAGCTTTCTTT. Its protein product is CASSYTREIGEAFF.

Comments on this clonotype: This CDR3 fails to terminate in the conserved phenylalanine or tryptophan, so it likely reflects a read error. Because the CDR3's place on the DNA is in doubt, the DNA is left out and the CDR3 is given as listed by TCRdb. The chain is built from TRBV24-1 and TRBJ1-6. Both ends counted, the CDR3 spans 8 residues. CDR1 and CDR2 from the germline V gene are KGHDR and SFDVKD. CDR3 in amino acids: CATSDPQA.

This rearrangement joins TRBV29-1 to TRBJ2-1; tentative D call: TRBD2 (6 bases). The V end was cut by 4 bases, the J end by 3 bases, with 10 bases between. CDR3 length equals 13 residues. CDR1 and CDR2 from the germline V gene are SQVTM and ANQGSEA. For the CDR3, the DNA is TGCAGCGTTGTGCCGGGAGTCTACAATGAGCAGTTCTTC. Amino acid sequence: CSVVPGVYNEQFF.

The chain links TRBV15 to TRBJ1-1, with D possibly matching TRBD1 (5 bases). CDR3 length equals 14 residues. The germline V and J ends were trimmed by 0 bases and 4 bases, with 9 bases remaining between them. Germline V gives CDR1 LNHNV, CDR2 YYDKDF (reference sequence). CDR3 nucleotide sequence: TGTGCCACCAGCAGAGACAGGGTTATCACTGAAGCTTTCTTT. Its translation: CATSRDRVITEAFF.

This clonotype was observed many times. The CDR3 sequence: CSVEKPGQPYEQYF. CDR3 nucleotides: TGCAGCGTTGAAAAGCCGGGACAGCCCTACGAGCAGTACTTC. This chain uses TRBV29-1 with TRBJ2-7, with 7 positions matching TRBD1. The CDR3 runs to 14 residues. The germline gives CDR1 SQVTM, CDR2 ANQGSEA. V lost 2 bases and J lost 2; bases outside the gene matches: 6.

The count of this clonotype is one. The missing conserved phenylalanine or tryptophan at the end of this CDR3 makes a read error likely. Because the CDR3's place on the DNA is in doubt, the DNA is left out and the CDR3 is given as listed by TCRdb. The chain carries TRBV6-5 and TRBJ1-2; TRBD1, the D gene given by the table, was not confirmed from the DNA. A total of 15 residues make up the CDR3, ends included. CDR1 and CDR2 from the germline V gene are MNHEY and SVGAGI. This CDR3 is CASSYSGTGTMATQS.

The genes are TRBV15 and TRBJ1-4; TRBD1 matches 9 bases. V gave up 10 bases and J gave up 10 bases; unmatched junction bases: 13. Germline V gene lookup returns CDR1 LNHNV and CDR2 YYDKDF (reference sequence). This CDR3 comprises 14 residues. CDR3 residues: CASSDGTGTAKLFF. Written as DNA, the CDR3 is TGTGCCAGCTCAGACGGGACAGGGACAGCAAAACTGTTTTTT.

The CDR3 DNA reads TGTGCCACCAGCCTGACTAGCTCCACAGATACGCAGTATTTT. Amino acids: CATSLTSSTDTQYF. The V gene is TRBV2, the J gene TRBJ2-3, with 7 bases identical to TRBD2. The CDR3 is made up of 14 amino acids. V lost 10 bases and J lost 2; bases outside the gene matches: 9. Germline assignment: CDR1 SNHLY and CDR2 FYNNEI. Filled out from reference TRBV2 and TRBJ2-3, the complete variable domain reads EPEVTQTPSHQVTQMGQEVILRCVPISNHLYFYWYRQILGQKVEFLVSFYNNEISEKSEIFDDQFSVERPDGSNFTLKIRSTKLEDSAMYFCATSLTSSTDTQYFGPGTRLTVL.

This clonotype was seen only a few times. V gene TRBV2 combines with J gene TRBJ1-5, with D possibly being TRBD1 (6 bases). The germline gives CDR1 SNHLY, CDR2 FYNNEI. This CDR3 spans 14 amino acids. V lost 2 bases, J lost 6 bases, and 11 bases lay in between. The CDR3 DNA is TGTGCCAGCAGTGAATGGGGGGGGCGTCAGCCCCAGCATTTT. Protein sequence: CASSEWGGRQPQHF.

This clonotype has at least ten counts. The genes are TRBV24-1 and TRBJ1-5, with 10 bases lining up with TRBD1. CDR1 and CDR2 from the germline V gene are KGHDR and SFDVKD. This CDR3 has 15 residues. After removal of 4 bases from V and 7 bases from J, the junction contained 6 bases not matched to a gene. This CDR3 is CATSERTGGGQPQHF. The CDR3 bases are TGTGCCACCAGTGAACGGACAGGGGGAGGACAGCCCCAGCATTTT.

The V call is TRBV29-1, the J call TRBJ2-3; 7 positions agree with TRBD2. This CDR3 region has 14 residues. From germline, CDR1 is SQVTM and CDR2 ANQGSEA. Trimming took 5 bases from V and 1 from J; bases not matched to a gene: 6. This CDR3 reads CSVPWLAGTDTQYF. CDR3 bases: TGCAGCGTTCCATGGCTAGCGGGCACAGATACGCAGTATTTT.

The chain joins TRBV6-1 to TRBJ2-2; perhaps TRBD1 as D (6 bases). The germline V and J ends were trimmed by 3 bases and 4 bases, with 9 bases remaining between them. The length of the CDR3 is 14 residues. CDR1 MNHNS and CDR2 SASEGT come from the germline V gene. CDR3 nucleotide sequence: TGTGCCAGCAGTGAGGGCAGGGGCACCGGGGAGCTGTTTTTT. Its translation is CASSEGRGTGELFF.

This clonotype appeared a single time. The chain uses TRBV20-1 and TRBJ2-7; 7 nucleotides agree with TRBD2. CDR1 DFQATT and CDR2 SNEGSKA come from the germline V gene (reference sequence). The CDR3 totals 16 residues. V gave up 0 bases and J gave up 5 bases; unmatched junction bases: 13. The CDR3 is CSARDPTAGELHEQYF. The CDR3 DNA reads as TGCAGTGCTAGAGATCCGACGGCGGGAGAACTTCACGAGCAGTACTTC.

This clonotype has only one observation. The chain couples TRBV14 to TRBJ1-1; D is perhaps TRBD1 (5 bases). The CDR3 sequence is 17 residues long. V lost 1 base and J 4 bases, leaving 19 bases between the germline ends. The V gene's germline CDR1 is SGHDN and CDR2 FVKESK. CDR3 coding DNA: TGTGCCAGCAGCCAAGTTCGAGGACACCCAGGAGGCACTGAAGCTTTCTTT. It specifies CASSQVRGHPGGTEAFF.